Presented here are 19 T cell receptor beta chains from one specimen sequenced in a study of T cells in localized non-small cell lung cancer (dated by TCRdb to 2019 to 2021). Libraries were prepared through the immunoSEQ multiplex PCR assay. What TCRdb holds here is the immuneACCESS table cut down to in-frame rearrangements. Part of the clones is not present; checked against another copy, under half of the missing clones reflect an unresolved V gene, and the others are unexplained. The sample table lists some 1,100 clones, around 25% of them with a count of one. About 14% of the sample belongs to the ten largest clones. This material consisted of normal lung tissue next to the tumor, taken before any cancer treatment. The source of these receptors is a woman aged 35 to 75 with stage I squamous cell lung carcinoma.

This clone occurred a few times. J is TRBJ2-7 and V is TRBV9; D gene ambiguous. Per germline, CDR1 SGDLS and CDR2 YYNGEE. There are 14 residues in the CDR3. V was trimmed by 4 bases and J by 3 bases, leaving 14 bases between them. This CDR3 reads CASSPSALDYEQYF. CDR3 coding DNA: TGTGCCAGCAGCCCATCGGCCTTAGACTACGAGCAGTACTTC.

A few counts support this clone. V and J are TRBV19 and TRBJ2-1; possible D gene TRBD2, 6 bases. CDR3 length: 15 residues. Germline CDR1 and CDR2: LNHDA and SQIVND (reference sequence). Trimming cost V 3 bases and J 6 bases, with 15 bases left between them. As DNA, the CDR3 is TGTGCCAGTAGTATGGAGGGAGTAAGAGCCAATGAGCAGTTCTTC. This codes for CASSMEGVRANEQFF. Drawing the rest from reference TRBV19 and TRBJ2-1, the complete variable domain is DGGITQSPKYLFRKEGQNVTLSCEQNLNHDAMYWYRQDPGQGLRLIYYSQIVNDFQKGDIAEGYSVSREKKESFPLTVTSAQKNPTAFYLCASSMEGVRANEQFFGPGTRLTVL.

This clone was found a few times. This rearrangement joins TRBV6-8 to TRBJ2-5; maybe TRBD1 (7 bases). The CDR3 has 16 amino acids. The V and J ends lost 0 bases and 5 bases respectively, with 16 bases between them. Germline CDR1 and CDR2: MNHGY and SAAAGT. The CDR3: CASSYSKTGRGETQYF. The CDR3 bases are TGTGCCAGCAGTTACTCGAAGACAGGGCGGGGTGAGACCCAGTACTTC.

This clone is termed medium-sized. The chain has TRBV9 and TRBJ2-2, with 9 bases matching TRBD1. V shed 2 bases, J shed 7 bases, and the junction held 9 bases outside the gene matches. The CDR3 sequence is 16 residues long. Germline V gene lookup returns CDR1 SGDLS and CDR2 YYNGEE. CDR3 sequence: CASSVVGTGLIGELFF. CDR3 sequence (DNA): TGTGCCAGCAGCGTGGTCGGGACAGGGTTAATCGGGGAGCTGTTTTTT.

This rearrangement joins TRBV29-1 to TRBJ2-1, with D perhaps assigned TRBD1 or TRBD2 (6 bases each). Trimming pared 3 bases from V and 10 bases from J, leaving 25 bases between. Germline CDR1 SQVTM, CDR2 ANQGSEA. This CDR3 is 16 amino acids long. CDR3 bases: TGCAGCGTTGACCCCAGGGGACTGTCGCTTGGGGGGGAGCAGTTCTTC. It specifies CSVDPRGLSLGGEQFF.

This clone was seen only a few times. V usage is TRBV28 and J usage is TRBJ1-4, with D unresolved. This CDR3 is built from 14 residues. Trimming stripped 6 bases from V and 0 bases from J, with 8 bases between. Germline V CDR1 and CDR2: MDHEN, SYDVKM. The CDR3 DNA sequence: TGTGCCAGCAGGCTCGTGGCAACTAATGAAAAACTGTTTTTT. This translates into CASRLVATNEKLFF.

This clone was counted a few times. The rearrangement uses TRBV9 and TRBJ1-6, with TRBD1 as a possible D gene (5 bases). The CDR3 is made up of 15 amino acids. Trimming took off 5 bases at V and 8 bases at J, with 17 bases between the two ends. From germline, CDR1 is SGDLS and CDR2 YYNGEE. The CDR3 nucleotides read TGTGCCAGCAGTGAAACGGGGCAGGGCCATTCACCCCTCCACTTT. It specifies CASSETGQGHSPLHF.

By sample share, this clone is large (0.1 to 1%). This chain uses TRBV15 with TRBJ2-1, with 13 positions matching TRBD2. V gave up 3 bases and J gave up 8 bases; unmatched junction bases: 4. This CDR3 has 15 residues. The germline V gene encodes CDR1 LNHNV and CDR2 YYDKDF (reference sequence). The CDR3 DNA reads as TGTGCCACCAGCAGCTGGACTAGCGGGAGTGATGAGCAGTTCTTC. Protein sequence: CATSSWTSGSDEQFF. Full variable domain (rest looked up from reference TRBV15 and TRBJ2-1): DAMVIQNPRYQVTQFGKPVTLSCSQTLNHNVMYWYQQKSSQAPKLLFHYYDKDFNNEADTPDNFQSRRPNTSFCFLDIRSPGLGDTAMYLCATSSWTSGSDEQFFGPGTRLTVL.

The chain employs TRBV19 and TRBJ1-1, with D uncertain. Germline CDR1 reads LNHDA; CDR2 reads SQIVND (reference sequence). V was trimmed by 3 bases and J by 1 base, leaving 6 bases between them. The CDR3 totals 13 residues. The CDR3 DNA follows: TGTGCCAGTAGTATGGTACGGAACACTGAAGCTTTCTTT. It specifies CASSMVRNTEAFF.

This clone has only a few counts. The genes are TRBV11-3 and TRBJ1-1, with D maybe TRBD1 (6 bases). Trimming removed 5 bases from V and 1 base from J, with 14 bases in between. Germline CDR1 and CDR2: SGHNT and YENEEA. CDR3 length: 15 residues. The CDR3 here is CASSRLGGANTEAFF. The CDR3 DNA follows: TGTGCCAGCAGCCGCCTTGGGGGGGCGAACACTGAAGCTTTCTTT.

This clone was detected a few times. V and J are TRBV18 and TRBJ2-2; D is unresolved. V lost 0 bases, J lost 5 bases, and 4 bases lay in between. The CDR3 has 13 amino acids. The germline V gene has CDR1 KGHSH and CDR2 LQKENI. CDR3 DNA sequence: TGTGCCAGCTCACCACCTCTAACCGGGGAGCTGTTTTTT. Protein: CASSPPLTGELFF.

The chain is built from TRBV2 and TRBJ2-5; TRBD1 or TRBD2 may be the D gene (5 bases each). Germline CDR1 reads SNHLY; CDR2 reads FYNNEI. V lost 2 bases and J 4 bases, leaving 14 bases between the germline ends. This CDR3 has 15 residues. This CDR3 reads CASSELGVAGETQYF. The CDR3 DNA sequence: TGTGCCAGCAGTGAATTGGGGGTGGCGGGAGAGACCCAGTACTTC.

The chain joins TRBV19 to TRBJ2-7; 7 positions agree with TRBD1. Unmatched junction bases numbered 5, after V lost 3 bases and J lost 6 bases. Germline CDR1 LNHDA, CDR2 SQIVND (reference sequence). CDR3 length: 13 residues. The CDR3 nucleotides read TGTGCCAGTAGTATTGCCCCAGGGGGCGAGCAGTACTTC. Its protein product is CASSIAPGGEQYF.

The V call is TRBV18, the J call TRBJ2-3; no firm D call. CDR3 length: 14 amino acids. The V and J ends lost 4 bases and 2 bases respectively, with 10 bases between them. CDR1 and CDR2 (germline): KGHSH, LQKENI. This chain's CDR3 is CASSRGATTDTQYF. The CDR3 bases are TGTGCCAGCTCACGCGGAGCAACCACAGATACGCAGTATTTT.

This clone was detected a few times. This sequence joins TRBV11-3 and TRBJ2-1; 7 bases are shared with TRBD2. CDR1 SGHNT and CDR2 YENEEA come from the germline V gene. This CDR3 spans 17 amino acids. V dropped 1 base and J dropped 4; count of bases not matched to a gene: 10. This CDR3 reads CASSLGGGSGRYNEQFF. The DNA for the CDR3 is TGTGCCAGCAGCTTAGGGGGTGGTAGCGGGCGATACAATGAGCAGTTCTTC.

The sample holds a few counts of this clone. The CDR3 spells CASSQPQGRPDTQYF. In DNA, the CDR3 is TGTGCCAGCAGCCAACCCCAGGGGCGGCCAGATACGCAGTATTTT. The chain links TRBV6-8 to TRBJ2-3; weak D call: TRBD1 (6 bases). This CDR3 spans 15 amino acids. The germline gives CDR1 MNHGY, CDR2 SAAAGT. The V and J ends lost 6 bases and 4 bases respectively, with 17 bases between them.

In this sample, this clone is large. The V call is TRBV11-3, the J call TRBJ1-5; a weak D match, TRBD1 (6 bases). Trimming pared 3 bases from V and 7 bases from J, leaving 16 bases between. The CDR3 sequence is 15 residues long. CDR1 SGHNT and CDR2 YENEEA come from the germline V gene. In nucleotides, the CDR3 is TGTGCCAGCAGCTTGATTTCGGGGGGCGGACAGCCCCAGCATTTT. Its protein product is CASSLISGGGQPQHF.

There are a few counts of this clone. The V and J genes are TRBV6-8 and TRBJ2-3; 8 bases agree with TRBD2. V was pared by 4 bases and J by 1 base, with 1 base of the junction left unmatched. Germline V lookup: CDR1 MNHGY, CDR2 SAAAGT. CDR3 size: 14 residues. CDR3 amino acids: CASSLLAGTDTQYF. CDR3 coding DNA: TGTGCCAGCAGTTTACTAGCGGGCACAGATACGCAGTATTTT.

By sample share, this clone is hyperexpanded (1% or more). The chain combines TRBV9 with TRBJ2-5; TRBD2 matches 9 bases. CDR1 SGDLS and CDR2 YYNGEE come from the germline V gene. J gave up 4 bases and V 0 bases, and 4 bases lay outside the gene matches. The CDR3 contains 15 residues. The CDR3 loop is CASSVVGLATETQYF. CDR3 bases: TGTGCCAGCAGCGTAGTTGGACTAGCGACAGAGACCCAGTACTTC.